This TCR beta chain was captured by sequencing in a study of blood T cell repertoires in COVID-19. For the study at large: PBMCs, B-cell-depleted T cells, or T cells were the source of the cDNA or gDNA that made up the material.

Clones were sequenced by immunoSEQ multiplex PCR, and TCRdb holds only the in-frame ones, with some missing. The data show just over 150,000 clones, roughly 85% seen once. The CDR3 spans 14 residues. Trimming cost V 2 bases and J 6 bases; bases outside gene matches: 6. The germline V gene has CDR1 GTSNPN and CDR2 SVGIG (reference sequence). This clone was found once. The origin of this receptor is a human donor with acute or convalescent COVID-19. The donor label of this sample is uncertain. The chain uses TRBV30 and TRBJ2-4, with 8 bases matching TRBD2. What was sequenced was peripheral blood. The CDR3 protein is CAWSPIRGGNIQYF. Here the CDR3 DNA reads TGTGCCTGGAGTCCTATTCGGGGGGGAAACATTCAGTACTTC.